This T cell receptor (beta chain) derives from a study of human T cells and chemical hapten exposure (TCRdb year 2021). Regarding the complete study: Libraries were pooled for sequencing, and variation in per-sample TCR yields was attributed mainly to small differences in library volumes within the pool. From each blood RNA sample, both TCR alpha and TCR beta chains were sequenced. The study tracked peripheral blood TCR repertoire changes in vivo during primary and secondary sensitization to the hapten diphenylcyclopropenone (DPC) in alopecia patients. Overall study results and their limits: Repeated subsampling changed both the strength of the expansion versus patch-test correlation and the threshold at which the correlation became significant. DPC sensitization did not change how many TCRs were above 1 in 1000 frequency, and no evidence was found of alterations in global repertoire structure.

The library was produced with RACE. Data came from a NextSeq 500. During library preparation, unique molecular identifiers were attached to individual cDNA molecules so that TCRs could be counted in a quantitative, reproducible way. The original methods were these. The median number of TCRs per sample was 90,000 to 100,000, ranging from 23,224 to 690,600. The Decombinator software suite was used to annotate V, J and CDR3 in the TCR reads. Every sample was subsampled to the same number of TCRs (28,000) for the PS versus PT1 abundance plots. TCRs were defined as expanded if absent before sensitization and observed at least eight times at the 2-week time point. TCRdb cleaned the public reads at Q25 with fastp, built clones with MiXCR and kept in-frame beta chains. Here each entry gathers all rows of one CDR3 protein and keeps the most common genes and DNA. TCRdb's processing, not the study's, gives the V and J calls here. The table for this sample lists about 82,000 distinct CDR3 sequences; 8.6% of them were counted only once. The ten largest clones represent approximately 1.4% of the sample.

Ends trimmed: V by 5 bases, J by 2 bases; bases unmatched to a gene: 6. According to the germline V gene, CDR1 reads MNHEY and CDR2 reads SVGAGI. The CDR3 numbers 16 residues from cysteine through phenylalanine. CDR3 DNA only is kept here, 48 bases in frame from base 1. This clonotype appeared many times. Its antigen remains undetermined. Nothing much larger sits one base from this clone, and base qualities are not available. Explained via the paper, the time point label denotes: healthy volunteer bleed at 6 weeks. Total RNA was extracted from unfractionated whole blood collected in Tempus Blood RNA tubes. About five healthy volunteers served as TCR sequencing controls and were bled at day 0, 2 weeks and 6 weeks.

The sequenced material came from whole blood. The receptor was isolated from a male donor in good health. Some clones in this sample may be carry-over from other donors' samples. The chain uses TRBV6-5 and TRBJ2-7, and TRBD2 aligns with 13 junction nucleotides. The DNA is as follows: TGTGCCAGCAGTCCCGGGACTAGCGGGAACCCCTACGAGCAGTACTTC. This codes for CASSPGTSGNPYEQYF.